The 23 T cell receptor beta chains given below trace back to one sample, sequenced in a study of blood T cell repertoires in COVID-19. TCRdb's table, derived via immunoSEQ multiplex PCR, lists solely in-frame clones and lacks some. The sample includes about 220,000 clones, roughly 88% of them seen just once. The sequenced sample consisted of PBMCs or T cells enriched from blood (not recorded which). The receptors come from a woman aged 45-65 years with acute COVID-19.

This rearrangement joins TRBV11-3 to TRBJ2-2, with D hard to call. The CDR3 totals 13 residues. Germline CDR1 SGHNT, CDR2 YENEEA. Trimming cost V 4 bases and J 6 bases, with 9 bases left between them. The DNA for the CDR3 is TGTGCCAGCAGCTACGGTCGGGCCGGGGAGCTGTTTTTT. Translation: CASSYGRAGELFF.

CDR3 coding DNA: TGTGCCAGCAGCCAAGATCGACTAGCGGGAGACGAGCAGTACTTC. Residues: CASSQDRLAGDEQYF. This sequence joins TRBV4-2 and TRBJ2-7; TRBD2 aligns across 12 bases. This CDR3 spans 15 amino acids. CDR1 and CDR2 (germline): LGHNA, YNFKEQ. V trimming: 0 bases; J trimming: 5 bases; junction bases outside the gene matches: 2.

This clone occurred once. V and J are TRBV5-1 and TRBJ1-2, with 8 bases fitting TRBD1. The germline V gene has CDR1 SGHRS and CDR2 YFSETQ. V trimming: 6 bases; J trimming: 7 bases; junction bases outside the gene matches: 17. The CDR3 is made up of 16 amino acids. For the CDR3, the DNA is TGCGCCAGCACCATGGTACCGACAGGGGATGATCCTGGCTACACCTTC. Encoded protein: CASTMVPTGDDPGYTF.

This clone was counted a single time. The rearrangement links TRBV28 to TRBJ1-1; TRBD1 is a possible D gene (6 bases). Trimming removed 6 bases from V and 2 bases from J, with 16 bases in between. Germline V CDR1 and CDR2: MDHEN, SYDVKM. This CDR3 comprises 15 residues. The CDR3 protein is CASREGGRSNTEAFF. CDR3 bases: TGTGCCAGCAGAGAGGGGGGGAGGTCTAACACTGAAGCTTTCTTT.

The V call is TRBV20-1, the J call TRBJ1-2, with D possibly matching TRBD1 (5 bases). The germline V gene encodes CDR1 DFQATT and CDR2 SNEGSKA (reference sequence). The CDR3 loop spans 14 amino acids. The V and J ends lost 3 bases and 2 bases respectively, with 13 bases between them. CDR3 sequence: CSASSQGGNYGYTF. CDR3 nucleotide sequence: TGCAGTGCTAGTTCTCAGGGCGGAAACTATGGCTACACCTTC.

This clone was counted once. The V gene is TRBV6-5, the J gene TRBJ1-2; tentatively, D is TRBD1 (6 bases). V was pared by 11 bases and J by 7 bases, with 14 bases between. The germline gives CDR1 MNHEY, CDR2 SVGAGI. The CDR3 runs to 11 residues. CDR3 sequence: CAAKGESGYTF. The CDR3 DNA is TGTGCCGCCAAGGGGGAGAGTGGCTACACCTTC.

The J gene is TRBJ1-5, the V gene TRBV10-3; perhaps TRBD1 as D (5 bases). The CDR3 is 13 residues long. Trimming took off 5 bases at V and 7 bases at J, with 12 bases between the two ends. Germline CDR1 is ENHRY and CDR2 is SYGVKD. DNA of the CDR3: TGTGCCATCAGTCAGGGTGAGTGGCAGCCCCAGCATTTT. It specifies CAISQGEWQPQHF.

CDR3 protein: CASSPRQDNQPQHF. CDR3 nucleotides: TGTGCCAGCAGCCCCCGACAGGACAATCAGCCCCAGCATTTT. This chain connects TRBV3-1 (or the pseudogene TRBV3-2) to TRBJ1-5, with D perhaps TRBD1 (6 bases). V was clipped by 4 bases and J by 3 bases, with 10 bases between them. The CDR3 is made up of 14 amino acids. Germline V lookup: CDR1 LGHDT, CDR2 YNNKEL (reference sequence).

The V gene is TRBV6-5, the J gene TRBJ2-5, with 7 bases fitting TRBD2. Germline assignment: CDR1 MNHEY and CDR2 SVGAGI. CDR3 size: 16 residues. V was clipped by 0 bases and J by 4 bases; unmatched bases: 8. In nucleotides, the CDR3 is TGTGCCAGCAGTTACTCCTCCCGGTTAGCGGGAGAGACCCAGTACTTC. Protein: CASSYSSRLAGETQYF.

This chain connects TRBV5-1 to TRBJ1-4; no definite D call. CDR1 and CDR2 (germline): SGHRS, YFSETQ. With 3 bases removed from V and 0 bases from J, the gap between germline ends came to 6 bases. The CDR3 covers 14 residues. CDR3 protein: CASSYGATNEKLFF. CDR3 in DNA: TGCGCCAGCAGCTACGGGGCAACTAATGAAAAACTGTTTTTT.

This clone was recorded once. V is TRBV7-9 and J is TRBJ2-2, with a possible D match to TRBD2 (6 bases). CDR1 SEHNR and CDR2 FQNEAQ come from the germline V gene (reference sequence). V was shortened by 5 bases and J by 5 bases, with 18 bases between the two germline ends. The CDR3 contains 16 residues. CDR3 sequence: CASSPIRGSKTGELFF. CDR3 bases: TGTGCCAGCAGCCCCATTCGGGGGAGTAAAACCGGGGAGCTGTTTTTT.

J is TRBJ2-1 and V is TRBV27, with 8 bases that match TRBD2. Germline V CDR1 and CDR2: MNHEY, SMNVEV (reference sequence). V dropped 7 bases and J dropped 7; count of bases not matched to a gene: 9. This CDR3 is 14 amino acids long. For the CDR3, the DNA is TGTGCCAGCAACACGGGAGGGCCGTGGAATGAGCAGTTCTTC. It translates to CASNTGGPWNEQFF.

In DNA, the CDR3 is TGTGCCAGCAGTACGTACCACAGCTCCTACAATGAGCAGTTCTTC. It is translated as CASSTYHSSYNEQFF. The chain is built from TRBV28 and TRBJ2-1; D is ambiguous. The V end was cut by 5 bases, the J end by 0 bases, with 11 bases between. Germline V gives CDR1 MDHEN, CDR2 SYDVKM. The CDR3 spans 15 residues. Full variable domain (missing parts from reference TRBV28 and TRBJ2-1): DVKVTQSSRYLVKRTGEKVFLECVQDMDHENMFWYRQDPGLGLRLIYFSYDVKMKEKGDIPEGYSVSREKKERFSLILESASTNQTSMYLCASSTYHSSYNEQFFGPGTRLTVL.

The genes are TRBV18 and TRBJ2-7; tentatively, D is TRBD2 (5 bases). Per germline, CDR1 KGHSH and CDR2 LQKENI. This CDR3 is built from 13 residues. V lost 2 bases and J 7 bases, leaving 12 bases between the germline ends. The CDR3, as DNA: TGTGCCAGCTCACCATCCAAGTCGGGGGAGCAGTACTTC. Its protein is CASSPSKSGEQYF.

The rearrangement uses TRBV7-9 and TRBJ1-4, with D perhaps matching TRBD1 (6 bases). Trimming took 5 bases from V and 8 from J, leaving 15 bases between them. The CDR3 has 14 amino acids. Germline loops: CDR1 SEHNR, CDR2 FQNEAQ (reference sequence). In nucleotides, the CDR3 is TGTGCCAGCAGCCCTTTCACTAGGGGGGAAAAACTGTTTTTT. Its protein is CASSPFTRGEKLFF.

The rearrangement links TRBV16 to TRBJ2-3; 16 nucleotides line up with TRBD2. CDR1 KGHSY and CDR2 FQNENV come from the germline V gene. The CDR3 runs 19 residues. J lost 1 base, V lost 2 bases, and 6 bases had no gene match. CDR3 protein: CASSQGTSGRETRTDTQYF. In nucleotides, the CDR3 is TGTGCCAGCAGCCAAGGGACTAGCGGGAGGGAAACCCGCACAGATACGCAGTATTTT.

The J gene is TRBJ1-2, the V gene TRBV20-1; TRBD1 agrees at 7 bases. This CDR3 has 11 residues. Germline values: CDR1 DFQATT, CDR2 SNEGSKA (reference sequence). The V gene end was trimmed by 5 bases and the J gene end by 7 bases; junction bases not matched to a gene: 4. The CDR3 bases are TGCAGTGCTCGACAGGGCGCTGGCTACACCTTC. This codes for CSARQGAGYTF.

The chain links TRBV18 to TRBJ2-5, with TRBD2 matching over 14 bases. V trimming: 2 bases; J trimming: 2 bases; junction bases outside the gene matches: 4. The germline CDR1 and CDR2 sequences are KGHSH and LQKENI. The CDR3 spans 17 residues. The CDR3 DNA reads TGTGCCAGCTCACCAGGGACTAGCGGGAGTGGTCAAGAGACCCAGTACTTC. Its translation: CASSPGTSGSGQETQYF.

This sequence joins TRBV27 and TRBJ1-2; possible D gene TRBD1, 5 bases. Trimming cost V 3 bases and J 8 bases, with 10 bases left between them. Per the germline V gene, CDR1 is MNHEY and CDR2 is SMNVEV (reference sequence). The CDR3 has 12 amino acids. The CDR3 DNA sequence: TGTGCCAGCAGTTTCCCGGGGGGAGGCTACACCTTC. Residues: CASSFPGGGYTF.

The CDR3 DNA reads as TGTGCCAGCAGTACCCGGACTAGCGGACTCAGGGCGTACGAGCAGTACTTC. Translation gives CASSTRTSGLRAYEQYF. The chain is built from TRBV6-2 or TRBV6-3 and TRBJ2-7; 10 bases are a match to TRBD2. The junction had 14 bases not matched to a gene; V was cut back by 5 bases and J by 4 bases. CDR1 and CDR2 from the germline V gene are MNHEY and SVGEGT. This CDR3 has 17 residues.

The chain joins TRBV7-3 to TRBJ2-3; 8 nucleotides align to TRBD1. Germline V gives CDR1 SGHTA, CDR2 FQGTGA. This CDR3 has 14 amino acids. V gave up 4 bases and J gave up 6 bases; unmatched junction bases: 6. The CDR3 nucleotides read TGTGCCAGCAGCTCCGGGACAGGTGGGGATACGCAGTATTTT. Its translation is CASSSGTGGDTQYF.

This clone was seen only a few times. As DNA, the CDR3 is TGTGCTAGTGGTTTCACCTCGGGACAGACCTACGAGCAGTACTTC. Amino acids: CASGFTSGQTYEQYF. The chain carries TRBV12-5 and TRBJ2-7; 7 nucleotides line up with TRBD1. The CDR3 has 15 amino acids. Looked up from germline, CDR1 is LGHNT and CDR2 is FRNRAP. Unmatched junction bases numbered 7, after V lost 3 bases and J lost 2 bases.

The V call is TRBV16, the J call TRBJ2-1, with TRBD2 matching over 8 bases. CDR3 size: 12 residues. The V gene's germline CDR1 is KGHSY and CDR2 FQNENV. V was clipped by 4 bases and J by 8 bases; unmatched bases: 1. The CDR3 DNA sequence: TGTGCCAGCAGCCCACTAGCGGATGAGCAGTTCTTC. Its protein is CASSPLADEQFF.